These 4 T cell receptor beta chains came from one sample sequenced in a study of Ad26.COV2.S vaccination and SARS-CoV-2 variants. The table came from immunoSEQ multiplex PCR; TCRdb's copy has only in-frame clones and leaves some out. The sample carries some 640,000 clones, more than 80% recorded once. Treatment defined: 15 to 20 received Ad26.COV2.S at low or high dose, single or two shots; 5 received placebo; per-sample allocation not given. Collection of samples fell on day 63 after the first vaccine or placebo injection. The sequencing here drew on peripheral blood, taken in a trial of Ad26.COV2.S vaccine versus placebo. These receptor sequences come from a person aged 18 to 59 who received the Ad26.COV2.S COVID-19 vaccine or a placebo.

This clone was recorded once. This CDR3 reads CAITSGVGGADTQYF. Here the CDR3 DNA reads TGTGCCATCACTAGCGGGGTAGGGGGGGCAGATACGCAGTATTTT. The chain uses TRBV10-3 and TRBJ2-3; 9 positions agree with TRBD2. The germline CDR1 and CDR2 sequences are ENHRY and SYGVKD. Germline trimming cut 7 bases from V and 4 bases from J; bases unmatched to any gene: 9. The CDR3 spans 15 residues.

The V and J genes are TRBV24-1 and TRBJ1-1; 8 bases are a match to TRBD1. Germline CDR1 KGHDR, CDR2 SFDVKD. Losses at the gene ends were 7 bases for V and 4 bases for J; bases not matched to a gene: 7. CDR3 length equals 14 residues. The CDR3 here is CATSRTGGGTEAFF. The CDR3 DNA sequence: TGTGCCACCAGCCGAACAGGGGGAGGCACTGAAGCTTTCTTT.

This clone has a handful of counts. The chain has TRBV4-1 and TRBJ1-6, with D uncertain. The CDR3 has 15 residues. V was shortened by 0 bases and J by 9 bases, with 12 bases between the two germline ends. Germline CDR1 is MGHRA and CDR2 is YSYEKL. The CDR3 here is CASSQDRGYSSPLHF. CDR3 coding DNA: TGCGCCAGCAGCCAAGATCGGGGTTATTCTTCACCCCTCCACTTT.

The rearrangement uses TRBV4-3 and TRBJ1-4, with D possibly matching TRBD1 (5 bases). Germline CDR1 is LGHNA and CDR2 is YSLEER. The CDR3 loop spans 16 amino acids. Trimming took off 3 bases at V and 4 bases at J, with 15 bases between the two ends. The DNA for the CDR3 is TGCGCCAGCAGCCACCGCTTGGGGGAGGATAATGAAAAACTGTTTTTT. Translated: CASSHRLGEDNEKLFF.